The 31 T cell receptor beta chains below were found in one sample sequenced in a study of shared clonotypes between healthy human individuals. Clones were sequenced by immunoSEQ multiplex PCR, and TCRdb holds only the in-frame ones, with some missing. Of 1 million to 1.2 million clones in the sample, roughly 80% are singletons; the top ten hold 0.7% to 0.95%. The specimen sequenced was memory CD4+ T cells from PBMCs. Subset meaning: CD45RA-negative fraction. Every receptor here comes from a young man in good health. Some clones in this sample may be carry-over from other donors' samples.

This clone was seen once. The chain couples TRBV29-1 to TRBJ1-4; D unresolved. The CDR3 extends over 13 amino acids. Germline loops: CDR1 SQVTM, CDR2 ANQGSEA. Trimming cost V 3 bases and J 4 bases, with 9 bases left between them. The CDR3 DNA sequence: TGCAGCGTTGAGCGGTTGCTTAATGAAAAACTGTTTTTT. It codes for CSVERLLNEKLFF.

At least ten counts were recorded for this clone. The DNA of the CDR3 is TGTGCCAGCAGCCCACAGGGAATCAACGAGCAGTACTTC. As protein: CASSPQGINEQYF. V and J are TRBV9 and TRBJ2-7, with D possibly being TRBD1 (6 bases). Germline-derived CDR1 and CDR2 are SGDLS and YYNGEE. With 4 bases removed from V and 5 bases from J, the gap between germline ends came to 13 bases. This CDR3 comprises 13 residues.

The chain combines TRBV5-5 with TRBJ1-5; tentative D call: TRBD1 (5 bases). Trimming stripped 3 bases from V and 1 base from J, with 14 bases between. The CDR3 totals 16 residues. The germline CDR1 and CDR2 sequences are SGHKS and YYEKEE (reference sequence). For the CDR3, the DNA is TGTGCCAGCAGCTCCCTTGGGGGGGGAAGCAATCAGCCCCAGCATTTT. This gives the protein CASSSLGGGSNQPQHF.

This clone has only one observation. The V and J genes are TRBV28 and TRBJ1-5; 8 nucleotides agree with TRBD1. CDR3 length: 17 residues. Trimming cost V 1 base and J 5 bases; bases outside gene matches: 10. Germline-derived CDR1 and CDR2 are MDHEN and SYDVKM. CDR3 sequence (DNA): TGTGCCAGCAGTTTATTGCCTGGGCAGGGGGCTGATCAGCCCCAGCATTTT. Translating gives CASSLLPGQGADQPQHF. Full variable domain (rest looked up from reference TRBV28 and TRBJ1-5): DVKVTQSSRYLVKRTGEKVFLECVQDMDHENMFWYRQDPGLGLRLIYFSYDVKMKEKGDIPEGYSVSREKKERFSLILESASTNQTSMYLCASSLLPGQGADQPQHFGDGTRLSIL.

CDR3 residues: CASSGGNQPQHF. For the CDR3, the DNA is TGTGCCAGCAGTGGGGGGAATCAGCCCCAGCATTTT. This chain links TRBV28 with TRBJ1-5; D is possibly TRBD1 (5 bases). The length of the CDR3 is 12 residues. V lost 5 bases and J lost 4, with 6 bases in between. Germline-derived CDR1 and CDR2 are MDHEN and SYDVKM.

The chain uses TRBV27 and TRBJ1-1; no reliable D call. This CDR3 has 12 residues. Trimming took off 6 bases at V and 3 bases at J, with 8 bases between the two ends. Germline V gives CDR1 MNHEY, CDR2 SMNVEV (reference sequence). Written as DNA, the CDR3 is TGTGCCAGCAGGAGGCTGGACACTGAAGCTTTCTTT. Residues: CASRRLDTEAFF.

Note on this clone: One junction end disagrees with the germline gene, perhaps due to a read error. The chain carries TRBV29-1 and TRBJ2-7, with a weak D call TRBD2 (5 bases). In germline, CDR1 is SQVTM, CDR2 ANQGSEA. The CDR3 covers 12 residues. CDR3 sequence: CSVETEGYEHYF. CDR3 bases: TGCAGCGTTGAAACCGAGGGTTACGAGCATTACTTC.

This chain connects TRBV10-2 to TRBJ2-1; TRBD2 aligns across 8 bases. Germline V gene data show CDR1 as WSHSY and CDR2 as SAAADI. The length of the CDR3 is 15 residues. With 2 bases clipped from V and 9 bases from J, the junction kept 9 bases outside the gene matches. CDR3 amino acids: CASSEQGLVGSEQFF. CDR3 sequence (DNA): TGCGCCAGCAGTGAGCAGGGACTAGTAGGCAGTGAGCAGTTCTTC.

The count of this clone is one. The rearrangement uses TRBV19 and TRBJ2-1, with D possibly called TRBD1 or TRBD2 (5 bases each). Trimming stripped 5 bases from V and 0 bases from J, with 14 bases between. The CDR3 consists of 16 residues. The V gene's germline CDR1 is LNHDA and CDR2 SQIVND (reference sequence). CDR3 loop: CASSPEGRSSYNEQFF. In nucleotides, the CDR3 is TGTGCCAGTAGTCCTGAGGGGCGGAGCTCCTACAATGAGCAGTTCTTC.

V usage is TRBV25-1 and J usage is TRBJ1-5, with a tentative D call TRBD1 (6 bases). Germline CDR1 reads MGHDK; CDR2 reads SYGVNS. The CDR3 runs 15 residues. V shed 3 bases and J shed 4 bases, with 13 bases lying between them. The CDR3 sequence is CASSDSTGFNQPQHF. The CDR3, as DNA: TGTGCCAGCAGTGATTCAACAGGGTTTAATCAGCCCCAGCATTTT.

This sequence joins TRBV7-6 and TRBJ2-3; 7 bases line up with TRBD2. J was trimmed by 0 bases and V by 3 bases; bases with no gene match: 6. CDR1 and CDR2 (germline): SGHVS, FNYEAQ. The CDR3 has 16 amino acids. CDR3 in amino acids: CASSFPGGASTDTQYF. For the CDR3, the DNA is TGTGCCAGCAGCTTCCCGGGGGGAGCGAGCACAGATACGCAGTATTTT.

V usage is TRBV12-5 and J usage is TRBJ2-7, with D uncertain. This CDR3 is built from 12 residues. V lost 2 bases and J lost 6, with 8 bases in between. Germline V gene lookup returns CDR1 LGHNT and CDR2 FRNRAP. CDR3 sequence (DNA): TGTGCTAGTGGTTTGTCGGTCGGCGAGCAGTACTTC. It codes for CASGLSVGEQYF.

This chain links TRBV28 with TRBJ2-7, with D perhaps matching TRBD2 (6 bases). Trimming pared 3 bases from V and 4 bases from J, leaving 19 bases between. Per the germline V gene, CDR1 is MDHEN and CDR2 is SYDVKM. The CDR3 loop spans 16 amino acids. The CDR3 DNA is TGTGCCAGCAGTTTCGGCTTCGGGAGAGGTGTTTACGAGCAGTACTTC. Encoded protein: CASSFGFGRGVYEQYF.

The chain links TRBV2 to TRBJ1-3, with D unclear. This CDR3 comprises 16 residues. Germline V gives CDR1 SNHLY, CDR2 FYNNEI. V shed 0 bases and J shed 0 bases, with 9 bases lying between them. The CDR3 sequence: CASSEAHSLSGNTIYF. CDR3 in DNA: TGTGCCAGCAGTGAAGCGCACAGCCTCTCTGGAAACACCATATATTTT.

CDR3 region: CASSLVGDDGYTF. DNA for the CDR3: TGTGCCAGCAGCTTAGTAGGGGACGATGGCTACACCTTC. The chain carries TRBV7-9 and TRBJ1-2; perhaps TRBD1 as D (5 bases). V lost 1 base and J 6 bases, leaving 9 bases between the germline ends. The CDR3 contains 13 residues. Germline V gene sequence: CDR1 SEHNR, CDR2 FQNEAQ (reference sequence).

This sequence joins TRBV9 and TRBJ2-5; D remains unclear. CDR3 length: 16 amino acids. V was cut by 0 bases and J by 2 bases, with 14 bases left in between. Germline V lookup: CDR1 SGDLS, CDR2 YYNGEE. The CDR3 coding sequence is TGTGCCAGCAGCGTAGGGATAGCCCAAAAACAAGAGACCCAGTACTTC. The encoded protein is CASSVGIAQKQETQYF.

The chain joins TRBV6-6 to TRBJ2-7; D is ambiguous. Germline CDR1 reads MNHNY; CDR2 reads SVGAGI (reference sequence). The CDR3 sequence is 13 residues long. V lost 6 bases and J lost 9, with 18 bases in between. This CDR3 is CASRYLGSPVQYF. As DNA, the CDR3 is TGTGCCAGCAGATATTTAGGCAGCCCCGTGCAGTACTTC.

V is TRBV14 and J is TRBJ2-7, with D hard to call. The ends were cut back, 4 bases at V and 4 bases at J, with 17 bases in the middle. The CDR3 contains 15 residues. CDR1 is SGHDN, CDR2 FVKESK, per germline. The CDR3 loop is CASSPYTALRYEQYF. The CDR3 coding sequence is TGTGCCAGCAGCCCTTATACAGCGCTTCGTTACGAGCAGTACTTC.

The V gene is TRBV7-6, the J gene TRBJ2-1; D is uncertain. CDR1 is SGHVS, CDR2 FNYEAQ, per germline. V was trimmed by 5 bases and J by 0 bases, leaving 14 bases between them. The CDR3 spans 16 residues. The DNA for the CDR3 is TGTGCCAGCAGCCCATGGACCGGAGTCTCCTACAATGAGCAGTTCTTC. It specifies CASSPWTGVSYNEQFF.

V and J are TRBV27 and TRBJ2-2; D call uncertain. The germline gives CDR1 MNHEY, CDR2 SMNVEV (reference sequence). Trimming left V 5 bases short and J 5 bases short, with 24 bases between. The CDR3 is 18 amino acids. The CDR3 DNA is TGTGCCAGCAGTCCCCGTGGGTCTAGGCGTCAGAGGACCGGGGAGCTGTTTTTT. As protein: CASSPRGSRRQRTGELFF.

This clone was recorded once. This sequence joins TRBV10-1 and TRBJ1-5; D is unclear. V lost 0 bases, J lost 5 bases, and 14 bases lay in between. Per the germline V gene, CDR1 is WNHNN and CDR2 is SYGVQD (reference sequence). The CDR3 is made up of 16 amino acids. CDR3 sequence (DNA): TGCGCCAGCAGTGAGTCGACTCTCTACGACGATCAGCCCCAGCATTTT. This gives the protein CASSESTLYDDQPQHF.

This sequence joins TRBV11-1 and TRBJ2-7; D may be TRBD1 (5 bases). The V end lost 3 bases, the J end lost 0 bases, and 9 bases lay between the germline ends. Germline CDR1 is SGHAT and CDR2 is FQDESV (reference sequence). CDR3 size: 14 residues. For the CDR3, the DNA is TGTGCCAGCAGCTTTCAGGACACCTCCTACGAGCAGTACTTC. Encoded protein: CASSFQDTSYEQYF.

The chain carries TRBV7-6 and TRBJ2-7; possibly TRBD1 for D (5 bases). V lost 1 base to trimming and J lost 0 bases, with 16 bases between them. The CDR3 has 17 amino acids. CDR1 is SGHVS and CDR2 is FNYEAQ in the germline V gene. CDR3 bases: TGTGCCAGCAGCTTAGAGTGGGGCAGGGCTAGCTCCTACGAGCAGTACTTC. This codes for CASSLEWGRASSYEQYF.

This clone appeared once. The V call is TRBV7-8, the J call TRBJ2-5; D is uncertain. Trimming left V 5 bases short and J 5 bases short, with 18 bases between. This CDR3 has 15 amino acids. Germline CDR1 is SGHVS and CDR2 is FQNEAQ. CDR3 DNA sequence: TGTGCCAGCAGCCCTACCCACGATCGCAGGGAGACCCAGTACTTC. This codes for CASSPTHDRRETQYF. The full variable domain, completed using reference TRBV7-8 and TRBJ2-5, is GAGVSQSPRYKVAKRGQDVALRCDPISGHVSLFWYQQALGQGPEFLTYFQNEAQLDKSGLPSDRFFAERPEGSVSTLKIQRTQQEDSAVYLCASSPTHDRRETQYFGPGTRLLVL.

This chain connects TRBV29-1 to TRBJ2-5, with D hard to call. Trimming cost V 4 bases and J 2 bases, with 8 bases left between them. CDR3 length: 12 residues. Germline values: CDR1 SQVTM, CDR2 ANQGSEA. Here the CDR3 DNA reads TGCAGCGTTGTGCCAGAACAAGAGACCCAGTACTTC. Its protein is CSVVPEQETQYF.

This chain uses TRBV30 with TRBJ2-1; D ambiguous. V was cut by 8 bases and J by 0 bases, with 11 bases left in between. Germline loops: CDR1 GTSNPN, CDR2 SVGIG (reference sequence). The CDR3 has 13 residues. The CDR3 nucleotides read TGTGCCACCGAATCGAGCTCCTACAATGAGCAGTTCTTC. Encoded protein: CATESSSYNEQFF.

This clone was found many times. The chain links TRBV29-1 to TRBJ1-1; no clear D. V was pared by 7 bases and J by 3 bases, with 12 bases between. The CDR3 is 12 amino acids. Germline V lookup: CDR1 SQVTM, CDR2 ANQGSEA. The CDR3 protein is CSATSGYTEAFF. CDR3 coding DNA: TGCAGCGCCACGAGTGGCTACACTGAAGCTTTCTTT.

The chain joins TRBV7-2 to TRBJ2-3; no clear D gene. Germline CDR1 and CDR2: SGHTA and FQGNSA. Trimming stripped 3 bases from V and 2 bases from J, with 12 bases between. This CDR3 spans 15 amino acids. The CDR3 loop is CASSFSGLSTDTQYF. The CDR3 region has the DNA TGTGCCAGCAGCTTTAGTGGCCTTTCCACAGATACGCAGTATTTT.

This clone was seen at least ten times. The chain couples TRBV5-1 to TRBJ2-1, with 11 bases matching TRBD2. Unmatched junction bases numbered 5, after V lost 1 base and J lost 8 bases. Per germline, CDR1 SGHRS and CDR2 YFSETQ. The CDR3 consists of 15 residues. CDR3 bases: TGCGCCAGCAGCTTGTTACTAGCGGGAGTGGATGAGCAGTTCTTC. Its translation is CASSLLLAGVDEQFF.

The rearrangement uses TRBV6-5 and TRBJ1-4; 9 nucleotides align to TRBD1. CDR3 length: 15 amino acids. V dropped 2 bases and J dropped 7; count of bases not matched to a gene: 5. Germline V gene sequence: CDR1 MNHEY, CDR2 SVGAGI. The CDR3 DNA reads TGTGCCAGCAGTTACCGCGGGACAGGGTCTGAAAAACTGTTTTTT. Translated: CASSYRGTGSEKLFF.

The gene calls are TRBV14 and TRBJ2-2, with no clear D. V gave up 2 bases and J gave up 8 bases, with 9 bases separating them. Germline-derived CDR1 and CDR2 are SGHDN and FVKESK. The CDR3 is 13 amino acids. This CDR3 is CASSQFTMGELFF. The CDR3 nucleotides read TGTGCCAGCAGCCAATTTACGATGGGGGAGCTGTTTTTT.